These 30 T cell receptor beta chains were sequenced from one sample in a study of lymphopenia after photon versus proton radiotherapy. Sequencing was performed with immunoSEQ multiplex PCR; in TCRdb, only in-frame clones are kept and a portion is missing. This sample has over 20,000 clones, with around four fifths found just once. The sequenced sample was peripheral blood, obtained from a patient treated with photon-based radiotherapy. The receptors come from a woman in her fifties or sixties with pancreatic cancer.

The V and J genes are TRBV7-2 and TRBJ1-5; D is unclear. Germline V gene lookup returns CDR1 SGHTA and CDR2 FQGNSA. CDR3 length: 13 residues. V was trimmed by 2 bases and J by 3 bases, leaving 5 bases between them. The CDR3 reads CASSLIDNQPQHF. The CDR3 nucleotides read TGTGCCAGCAGCTTAATCGACAATCAGCCCCAGCATTTT.

V and J are TRBV2 and TRBJ2-7, with TRBD2 matching 10 bases. CDR1 is SNHLY and CDR2 is FYNNEI in the germline V gene. J lost 4 bases, V lost 8 bases, and 11 bases had no gene match. The CDR3 consists of 15 residues. In nucleotides, the CDR3 is TGTGCCAGCCACCCGGACGTAGCGGGAGGATACGAGCAGTACTTC. It translates to CASHPDVAGGYEQYF.

This clone appeared a single time. The rearrangement links TRBV6-5 to TRBJ2-5; 7 bases are shared with TRBD1. Unmatched junction bases numbered 5, after V lost 2 bases and J lost 5 bases. This CDR3 contains 14 residues. CDR1 is MNHEY and CDR2 is SVGAGI in the germline V gene. CDR3 sequence (DNA): TGTGCCAGCAGTTACCGGACAGGTAGCGAGACCCAGTACTTC. Translation gives CASSYRTGSETQYF.

The chain employs TRBV2 and TRBJ2-3; D is unresolved. V dropped 2 bases and J dropped 0 bases, with 6 bases sitting between them. The CDR3 spans 14 residues. CDR1 and CDR2 (germline): SNHLY, FYNNEI. CDR3 sequence (DNA): TGTGCCAGCAGTGAAATTGCTAGCACAGATACGCAGTATTTT. Translating it yields CASSEIASTDTQYF.

The CDR3: CATSRPGTAQETQYF. Written as DNA, the CDR3 is TGTGCCACCAGCAGACCCGGGACAGCACAAGAGACCCAGTACTTC. The chain links TRBV15 to TRBJ2-5; 7 positions agree with TRBD1. J was trimmed by 2 bases and V by 2 bases; bases with no gene match: 5. The CDR3 runs 15 residues. Germline assignment: CDR1 LNHNV and CDR2 YYDKDF (reference sequence).

This chain connects TRBV6-5 to TRBJ2-7; 7 bases map to TRBD2. Per germline, CDR1 MNHEY and CDR2 SVGAGI. Trimming removed 2 bases from V and 4 bases from J; junction bases left unmatched: 5. CDR3 length: 14 residues. The chain's CDR3 is CASSYLRSGYEQYF. In nucleotides, the CDR3 is TGTGCCAGCAGTTACCTTCGTAGCGGGTACGAGCAGTACTTC.

The gene calls are TRBV4-3 and TRBJ2-1; D not certain. Trimming took 4 bases from V and 8 from J, leaving 12 bases between them. Germline CDR1 LGHNA, CDR2 YSLEER. CDR3 length: 13 amino acids. CDR3 in amino acids: CASSPGEVDEQFF. The CDR3 coding sequence is TGCGCCAGCAGCCCTGGAGAGGTGGATGAGCAGTTCTTC.

DNA of the CDR3: TGTGCCAGCAGCTCAATCGGGGAGCTGTTTTTT. Its translation is CASSSIGELFF. The chain links TRBV9 to TRBJ2-2; D unclear. V dropped 4 bases and J dropped 7 bases, with 5 bases sitting between them. Germline-derived CDR1 and CDR2 are SGDLS and YYNGEE. The CDR3 runs to 11 residues.

The chain employs TRBV11-2 and TRBJ2-7, with TRBD1 matching 7 bases. The CDR3 contains 14 residues. CDR1 and CDR2 (germline): SGHAT, FQNNGV. After removal of 5 bases from V and 2 bases from J, the junction contained 6 bases not matched to a gene. DNA for the CDR3: TGTGCCAGCAGCACACACAGGGGCCCCTACGAGCAGTACTTC. This gives the protein CASSTHRGPYEQYF.

The chain has TRBV6-6 and TRBJ1-1; 10 nucleotides line up with TRBD1. The CDR3 consists of 14 residues. CDR1 and CDR2 from the germline V gene are MNHNY and SVGAGI (reference sequence). J lost 2 bases, V lost 5 bases, and 2 bases had no gene match. CDR3 in amino acids: CASSGDRGNTEAFF. Here the CDR3 DNA reads TGTGCCAGCAGTGGGGACAGGGGCAACACTGAAGCTTTCTTT.

This chain uses TRBV28 with TRBJ2-5; D might be TRBD1 or TRBD2, each matching 5 bases. Germline lookup yields CDR1 MDHEN and CDR2 SYDVKM. Trimming stripped 4 bases from V and 5 bases from J, with 17 bases between. The CDR3 has 15 amino acids. DNA of the CDR3: TGTGCCAGCAGTTCCGTCGGGGCAGGGCGGGAGACCCAGTACTTC. It yields the protein CASSSVGAGRETQYF.

The chain recombines TRBV7-6 with TRBJ2-3; D could derive from TRBD1 or TRBD2 (5 bases each). The germline CDR1 and CDR2 sequences are SGHVS and FNYEAQ. The CDR3 covers 14 residues. Trimming took 5 bases from V and 5 from J, leaving 14 bases between them. CDR3 DNA sequence: TGTGCCAGCAGCGCCGGGACGTCCGGAGATACGCAGTATTTT. It is translated as CASSAGTSGDTQYF.

The chain uses TRBV6-5 and TRBJ2-7, with D possibly TRBD2 on 6 matching bases. The CDR3 totals 13 residues. Germline assignment: CDR1 MNHEY and CDR2 SVGAGI. V was clipped by 2 bases and J by 3 bases, with 8 bases between them. CDR3 residues: CASSYGGSYEQYF. The DNA of the CDR3 is TGTGCCAGCAGTTACGGGGGGAGCTACGAGCAGTACTTC.

Remarks on this clone: The same CDR3 is also encoded by other DNA sequences in this sample. The genes are TRBV19 and TRBJ2-7; D might be TRBD1 or TRBD2, each matching 5 bases. CDR3 length: 16 amino acids. Germline assignment: CDR1 LNHDA and CDR2 SQIVND (reference sequence). Trimming cost V 1 base and J 3 bases, with 16 bases left between them. The CDR3 DNA reads TGTGCCAGTAGTATAGTCCCCGGGACGGGGTACTACGAGCAGTACTTC. It yields the protein CASSIVPGTGYYEQYF.

This rearrangement joins TRBV9 to TRBJ1-6, with D uncertain. CDR1 SGDLS and CDR2 YYNGEE come from the germline V gene. CDR3 length: 15 amino acids. The ends were cut back, 0 bases at V and 5 bases at J, with 9 bases in the middle. CDR3 nucleotide sequence: TGTGCCAGCAGCGTAGAGGGAGGGCATAATTCACCCCTCCACTTT. Amino acids: CASSVEGGHNSPLHF.

This clone appeared a single time. The chain has TRBV7-8 and TRBJ1-2; 8 positions match TRBD1. J lost 0 bases, V lost 5 bases, and 8 bases had no gene match. This CDR3 is 16 amino acids long. CDR1 is SGHVS, CDR2 FQNEAQ, per germline. The CDR3 sequence is CASSRQGQSSNYGYTF. The CDR3 DNA reads TGTGCCAGCAGCCGACAGGGGCAGTCTTCTAACTATGGCTACACCTTC.

The chain recombines TRBV15 with TRBJ2-1; 11 bases align to TRBD2. CDR1 and CDR2 (germline): LNHNV, YYDKDF (reference sequence). Trimming at V came to 6 bases and at J to 4 bases, leaving 5 bases not matched to a gene. The CDR3 runs 15 residues. The CDR3 loop is CATRSTSGTYNEQFF. In nucleotides, the CDR3 is TGTGCCACCAGGTCGACTAGCGGGACGTACAATGAGCAGTTCTTC.

The chain has TRBV6-5 and TRBJ1-1; D is unresolved. V lost 2 bases and J 5 bases, leaving 9 bases between the germline ends. Germline loops: CDR1 MNHEY, CDR2 SVGAGI. The CDR3 spans 13 residues. The chain's CDR3 is CASSYDVATEAFF. CDR3 sequence (DNA): TGTGCCAGCAGTTACGACGTAGCGACTGAAGCTTTCTTT.

V and J are TRBV5-4 and TRBJ2-3; 11 nucleotides agree with TRBD2. Per the germline V gene, CDR1 is SGHNT and CDR2 is YYREEE (reference sequence). V was clipped by 5 bases and J by 7 bases; unmatched bases: 12. This CDR3 has 16 amino acids. CDR3 sequence (DNA): TGTGCCAGCAGGGGATATAGCGGGAGGGCCCAATATACGCAGTATTTT. This encodes CASRGYSGRAQYTQYF.

The V and J genes are TRBV30 and TRBJ2-7, with D perhaps TRBD2 (7 bases). Trimming removed 0 bases from V and 2 bases from J, with 17 bases in between. The CDR3 extends over 16 amino acids. Germline loops: CDR1 GTSNPN, CDR2 SVGIG (reference sequence). The CDR3 DNA is TGTGCCTGGAGTGTAGGGGGGGGAGGGCGTACCTACGAGCAGTACTTC. It specifies CAWSVGGGGRTYEQYF.

The chain couples TRBV6-1 to TRBJ2-5; 8 nucleotides align to TRBD1. The CDR3 has 14 residues. V shed 6 bases and J 2 bases; nucleotides not matched to a gene: 5. Germline V gene lookup returns CDR1 MNHNS and CDR2 SASEGT. CDR3 protein: CASSGGQGQETQYF. CDR3 DNA sequence: TGTGCCAGCAGCGGTGGACAGGGTCAAGAGACCCAGTACTTC.

J is TRBJ1-1 and V is TRBV28; D gene unclear. Germline V lookup: CDR1 MDHEN, CDR2 SYDVKM. CDR3 length: 15 residues. V was pared by 3 bases and J by 3 bases, with 14 bases between. The CDR3: CASSLASLRDTEAFF. CDR3 DNA: TGTGCCAGCAGTTTGGCCAGTTTAAGGGACACTGAAGCTTTCTTT.

The chain couples TRBV29-1 to TRBJ2-1; 8 bases align to TRBD1. From germline, CDR1 is SQVTM and CDR2 ANQGSEA. This CDR3 comprises 17 residues. Trimming removed 8 bases from V and 1 base from J; junction bases left unmatched: 16. CDR3 in amino acids: CSLLGHSGGGSYNEQFF. In DNA, the CDR3 is TGCAGCCTGTTAGGGCACTCAGGGGGCGGATCCTACAATGAGCAGTTCTTC.

V and J are TRBV2 and TRBJ2-3, with D tentatively TRBD2 (6 bases). The germline V gene has CDR1 SNHLY and CDR2 FYNNEI. The CDR3 runs 16 residues. V shed 6 bases and J shed 2 bases, with 18 bases lying between them. Here the CDR3 reads CASSRGSGFSTDTQYF. For the CDR3, the DNA is TGTGCCAGCAGCCGGGGTAGCGGCTTCTCCACAGATACGCAGTATTTT. Supplemented by reference TRBV2 and TRBJ2-3, the full variable domain reads EPEVTQTPSHQVTQMGQEVILRCVPISNHLYFYWYRQILGQKVEFLVSFYNNEISEKSEIFDDQFSVERPDGSNFTLKIRSTKLEDSAMYFCASSRGSGFSTDTQYFGPGTRLTVL.

The chain recombines TRBV19 with TRBJ2-1; no reliable D call. V lost 0 bases and J lost 6, with 6 bases in between. This CDR3 region has 13 residues. Per the germline V gene, CDR1 is LNHDA and CDR2 is SQIVND (reference sequence). The CDR3 spells CASSIDWANEQFF. Here the CDR3 DNA reads TGTGCCAGTAGTATAGATTGGGCCAATGAGCAGTTCTTC.

V and J are TRBV28 and TRBJ1-1; TRBD1 aligns across 8 bases. Germline V gene data show CDR1 as MDHEN and CDR2 as SYDVKM. With V trimmed by 6 bases and J by 3 bases, 6 bases remained unmatched. This CDR3 is 14 amino acids long. The CDR3 sequence is CASSAQGADTEAFF. CDR3 bases: TGTGCCAGCAGCGCCCAGGGGGCGGACACTGAAGCTTTCTTT.

The chain carries TRBV7-2 and TRBJ2-7; D uncertain. The CDR3 spans 15 residues. The V gene lost 4 bases and the J gene lost 7 bases, with 20 bases spanning the gap. Per the germline V gene, CDR1 is SGHTA and CDR2 is FQGNSA. The DNA for the CDR3 is TGTGCCAGCAGCTATCAAGTTGCCGCGTCTAGTGAGCAGTACTTC. Its protein is CASSYQVAASSEQYF.

This chain joins TRBV29-1 and TRBJ2-4; D unresolved. Trimming shortened V by 0 bases and J by 6 bases, and 3 bases separated the two germline ends. This CDR3 has 11 amino acids. Looked up from germline, CDR1 is SQVTM and CDR2 is ANQGSEA. Written as DNA, the CDR3 is TGCAGCGTTGAAGAAACAAACATTCAGTACTTC. Amino acid sequence: CSVEETNIQYF.

This CDR3 is CASSQGGREQYF. The CDR3 DNA follows: TGCGCCAGCAGCCAAGGAGGGAGAGAGCAGTACTTC. J is TRBJ2-7 and V is TRBV4-1, with D perhaps TRBD2 (5 bases). Germline loops: CDR1 MGHRA, CDR2 YSYEKL. The CDR3 extends over 12 amino acids. V was trimmed by 1 base and J by 7 bases, leaving 8 bases between them.

The V gene is TRBV19, the J gene TRBJ1-5; tentative D call: TRBD1 (5 bases). Trimming shortened V by 6 bases and J by 0 bases, and 12 bases separated the two germline ends. Per the germline V gene, CDR1 is LNHDA and CDR2 is SQIVND (reference sequence). This CDR3 is 15 amino acids long. The CDR3 nucleotides read TGTGCCAGTAGGAAGGGGCACTATAGCAATCAGCCCCAGCATTTT. Translation: CASRKGHYSNQPQHF.